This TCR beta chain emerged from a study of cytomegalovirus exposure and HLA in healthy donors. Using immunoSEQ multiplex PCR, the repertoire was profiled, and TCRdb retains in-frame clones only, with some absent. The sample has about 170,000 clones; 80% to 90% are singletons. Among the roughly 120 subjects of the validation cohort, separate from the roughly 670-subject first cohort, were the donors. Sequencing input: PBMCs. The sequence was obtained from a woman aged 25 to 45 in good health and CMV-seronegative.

The CDR3 sequence is CASSFGGVNYGYTF. DNA of the CDR3: TGTGCCAGCAGCTTTGGCGGAGTTAACTATGGCTACACCTTC. V gene TRBV5-8 combines with J gene TRBJ1-2; no clear D gene. Trimming left V 2 bases short and J 1 base short, with 9 bases between. Germline CDR1 and CDR2: SGHTS and YDEGEE. CDR3 length: 14 amino acids.